Shown below are 13 T cell receptor beta chains from a single sample sequenced in a study of beta chain features in type 1 diabetes. Expressed TCRB transcripts were sequenced after all isolated RNA was converted to cDNA. This table comes from immunoSEQ multiplex PCR, and its TCRdb copy is limited to in-frame clones, with some not included. The sample has fewer than 250,000 clones, about 63% seen once. The sample comprised naive CD4+ T cells from blood. The receptor source for this set is a man aged 25-45 years in good health.

The V gene is TRBV5-1, the J gene TRBJ2-1; D is unclear. With 4 bases removed from V and 8 bases from J, the gap between germline ends came to 13 bases. Germline CDR1 is SGHRS and CDR2 is YFSETQ. The CDR3 is made up of 13 amino acids. CDR3 in DNA: TGCGCCAGCAGCCTCAACTCCGCCGATGAGCAGTTCTTC. Its translation is CASSLNSADEQFF.

The rearrangement uses TRBV2 and TRBJ2-7; weak D call: TRBD1 (5 bases). The germline gives CDR1 SNHLY, CDR2 FYNNEI. Trimming shortened V by 5 bases and J by 7 bases, and 15 bases separated the two germline ends. CDR3 length: 13 amino acids. This CDR3 reads CASSPGHGGEQYF. The CDR3 DNA is TGTGCCAGCAGTCCTGGACACGGCGGAGAGCAGTACTTC.

The CDR3 sequence is CASSEWAPAYEQYF. The CDR3 DNA follows: TGTGCCAGCAGTGAATGGGCACCGGCCTACGAGCAGTACTTC. The chain links TRBV25-1 to TRBJ2-7; D is uncertain. The CDR3 is 14 residues long. Germline CDR1 and CDR2: MGHDK and SYGVNS. V was pared by 1 base and J by 2 bases, with 9 bases between.

This chain links TRBV29-1 with TRBJ2-1, with D possibly TRBD2 on 6 matching bases. The CDR3 is made up of 12 amino acids. The ends were cut back, 7 bases at V and 2 bases at J, with 9 bases in the middle. Germline lookup yields CDR1 SQVTM and CDR2 ANQGSEA. CDR3 in amino acids: CSGRGTYNEQFF. CDR3 nucleotide sequence: TGCAGCGGACGGGGGACCTACAATGAGCAGTTCTTC.

The CDR3 sequence is CASSSEGAGANVLTF. The CDR3 region has the DNA TGTGCCAGCAGTTCAGAGGGGGCCGGGGCCAACGTCCTGACTTTC. V and J are TRBV28 and TRBJ2-6, with 7 bases lining up with TRBD1. Germline assignment: CDR1 MDHEN and CDR2 SYDVKM. CDR3 size: 15 residues. Losses at the gene ends were 4 bases for V and 4 bases for J; bases not matched to a gene: 4.

The chain uses TRBV28 and TRBJ2-1, with D tentatively TRBD2 (6 bases). The CDR3 is 12 amino acids. Trimming left V 8 bases short and J 10 bases short, with 15 bases between. CDR1 and CDR2 (germline): MDHEN, SYDVKM. CDR3 nucleotides: TGTGCCAGCGGGACTCCCTACAGGGAGCAGTTCTTC. Translating gives CASGTPYREQFF.

The rearrangement links TRBV10-3 to TRBJ2-1; 9 nucleotides match TRBD2. The germline gives CDR1 ENHRY, CDR2 SYGVKD. J gave up 3 bases and V 4 bases, and 7 bases lay outside the gene matches. This CDR3 contains 16 residues. Here the CDR3 reads CAISGVAGVSYNEQFF. The CDR3 DNA sequence: TGTGCCATCAGTGGGGTAGCGGGAGTGAGCTACAATGAGCAGTTCTTC.

This clone was detected only a few times. V is TRBV29-1 and J is TRBJ2-7; tentatively, D is TRBD1 or TRBD2 (5 bases each). V was pared by 7 bases and J by 2 bases, with 15 bases between. This CDR3 comprises 13 residues. Germline V lookup: CDR1 SQVTM, CDR2 ANQGSEA. The CDR3 DNA is TGCAGCGCTGTGGTCGGGGCCGCCTACGAGCAGTACTTC. Protein: CSAVVGAAYEQYF.

The chain is built from TRBV30 and TRBJ2-3; D gene ambiguous. The CDR3 length is 14 residues. Deletions cut 2 bases from V and 0 bases from J, with 9 bases between. Germline V gives CDR1 GTSNPN, CDR2 SVGIG (reference sequence). The CDR3 sequence: CAWSFGISTDTQYF. In nucleotides, the CDR3 is TGTGCCTGGAGTTTTGGAATTAGCACAGATACGCAGTATTTT.

This rearrangement joins TRBV9 to TRBJ2-1; D is ambiguous. Germline CDR1 SGDLS, CDR2 YYNGEE. With 4 bases removed from V and 4 bases from J, the gap between germline ends came to 12 bases. The CDR3 contains 14 residues. As DNA, the CDR3 is TGTGCCAGCAGCTCCCGGGTGGAGTACAATGAGCAGTTCTTC. Its translation is CASSSRVEYNEQFF.

In its sample, this clone was seen a few times. CDR3 DNA sequence: TGTGCCAGCAGTTCCAGGGGGCAAGGCACAGATACGCAGTATTTT. Residues: CASSSRGQGTDTQYF. The rearrangement uses TRBV7-9 and TRBJ2-3; 8 bases are shared with TRBD1. V trimming: 6 bases; J trimming: 1 base; junction bases outside the gene matches: 6. This CDR3 has 15 residues. Germline V gene lookup returns CDR1 SEHNR and CDR2 FQNEAQ (reference sequence). Full variable domain (remainder filled in from reference TRBV7-9 and TRBJ2-3): DTGVSQNPRHKITKRGQNVTFRCDPISEHNRLYWYRQTLGQGPEFLTYFQNEAQLEKSRLLSDRFSAERPKGSFSTLEIQRTEQGDSAMYLCASSSRGQGTDTQYFGPGTRLTVL.

The gene calls are TRBV7-2 and TRBJ2-7, with 10 bases matching TRBD2. The CDR3 has 15 residues. In germline, CDR1 is SGHTA, CDR2 FQGNSA. Trimming cost V 1 base and J 7 bases; bases outside gene matches: 7. DNA of the CDR3: TGTGCCAGCAGCTTAGGGCTAGCGGGAGCGGATGAGCAGTACTTC. It specifies CASSLGLAGADEQYF.

The chain carries TRBV18 and TRBJ2-7; 7 bases fit TRBD2. The CDR3 consists of 14 residues. The germline CDR1 and CDR2 sequences are KGHSH and LQKENI. V was pared by 6 bases and J by 2 bases, with 7 bases of the junction left unmatched. The DNA for the CDR3 is TGTGCCAGCTCTCTACTAGCGAGAACCTACGAGCAGTACTTC. Encoded protein: CASSLLARTYEQYF.